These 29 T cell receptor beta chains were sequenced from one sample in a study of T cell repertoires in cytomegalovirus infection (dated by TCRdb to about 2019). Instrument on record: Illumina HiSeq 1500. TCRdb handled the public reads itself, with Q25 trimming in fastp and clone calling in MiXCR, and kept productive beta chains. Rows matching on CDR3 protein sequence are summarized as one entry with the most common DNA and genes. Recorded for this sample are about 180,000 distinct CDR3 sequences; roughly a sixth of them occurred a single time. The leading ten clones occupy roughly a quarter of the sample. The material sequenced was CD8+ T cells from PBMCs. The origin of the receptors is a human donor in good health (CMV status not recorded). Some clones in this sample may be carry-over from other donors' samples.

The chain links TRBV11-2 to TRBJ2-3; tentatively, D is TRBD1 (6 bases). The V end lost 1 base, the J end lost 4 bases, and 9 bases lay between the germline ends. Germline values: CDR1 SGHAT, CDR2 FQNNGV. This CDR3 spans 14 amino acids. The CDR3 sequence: CASSLVQGPDTQYF. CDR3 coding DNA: TGTGCCAGCAGCTTAGTGCAGGGGCCAGATACGCAGTATTTT.

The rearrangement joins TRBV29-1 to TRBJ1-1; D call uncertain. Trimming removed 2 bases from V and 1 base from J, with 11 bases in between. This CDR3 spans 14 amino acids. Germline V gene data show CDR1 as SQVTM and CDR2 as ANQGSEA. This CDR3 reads CSVEWSLPNTEAFF. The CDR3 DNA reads TGCAGCGTTGAATGGTCCCTCCCGAACACTGAAGCTTTCTTT. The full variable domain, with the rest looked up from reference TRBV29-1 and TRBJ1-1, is SAVISQKPSRDICQRGTSLTIQCQVDSQVTMMFWYRQQPGQSLTLIATANQGSEATYESGFVIDKFPISRPNLTFSTLTVSNMSPEDSSIYLCSVEWSLPNTEAFFGQGTRLTVV.

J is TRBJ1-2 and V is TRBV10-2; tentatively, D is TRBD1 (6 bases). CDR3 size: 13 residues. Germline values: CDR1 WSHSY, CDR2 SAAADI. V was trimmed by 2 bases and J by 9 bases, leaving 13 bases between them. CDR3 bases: TGCGCCAGCAGTGAGGGCAGGGGTGAGAGCTACACCTTC. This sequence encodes CASSEGRGESYTF.

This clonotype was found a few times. As DNA, the CDR3 is TGTGCCAGCAGCGCTCCGCGCGGGGGAGAAAAGACCCAGTACTTC. Protein: CASSAPRGGEKTQYF. The chain joins TRBV7-6 to TRBJ2-5; 7 bases fit TRBD2. The CDR3 contains 15 residues. V gave up 5 bases and J gave up 6 bases; unmatched junction bases: 12. Per the germline V gene, CDR1 is SGHVS and CDR2 is FNYEAQ.

In nucleotides, the CDR3 is TGTGCCAGCAGCCCCACGTTGGGGGTTTTGAATTCACCCCTCCACTTT. Protein product: CASSPTLGVLNSPLHF. The chain uses TRBV14 and TRBJ1-6; possible D gene TRBD1, 5 bases. CDR3 length equals 16 residues. Trimming cost V 4 bases and J 7 bases, with 17 bases left between them. Germline CDR1 is SGHDN and CDR2 is FVKESK.

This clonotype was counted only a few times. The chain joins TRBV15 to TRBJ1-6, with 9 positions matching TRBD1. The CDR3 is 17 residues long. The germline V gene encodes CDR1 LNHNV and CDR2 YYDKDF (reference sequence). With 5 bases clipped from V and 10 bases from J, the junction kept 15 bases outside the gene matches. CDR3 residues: CATSPDYSTGGGSPLHF. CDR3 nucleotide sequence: TGTGCCACCAGCCCAGACTATTCGACAGGGGGAGGATCACCCCTCCACTTT.

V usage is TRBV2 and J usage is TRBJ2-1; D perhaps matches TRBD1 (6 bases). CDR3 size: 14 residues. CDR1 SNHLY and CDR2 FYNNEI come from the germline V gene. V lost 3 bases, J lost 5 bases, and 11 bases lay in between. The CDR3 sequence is CASSDQGPHNEQFF. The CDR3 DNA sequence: TGTGCCAGCAGTGATCAGGGGCCCCACAATGAGCAGTTCTTC. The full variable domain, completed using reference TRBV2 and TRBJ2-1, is EPEVTQTPSHQVTQMGQEVILRCVPISNHLYFYWYRQILGQKVEFLVSFYNNEISEKSEIFDDQFSVERPDGSNFTLKIRSTKLEDSAMYFCASSDQGPHNEQFFGPGTRLTVL.

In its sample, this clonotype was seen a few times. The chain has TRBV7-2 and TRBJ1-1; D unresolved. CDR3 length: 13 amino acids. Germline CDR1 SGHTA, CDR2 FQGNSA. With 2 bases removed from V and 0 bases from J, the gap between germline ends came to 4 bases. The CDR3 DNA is TGTGCCAGCAGCTTACGATTGAACACTGAAGCTTTCTTT. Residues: CASSLRLNTEAFF.

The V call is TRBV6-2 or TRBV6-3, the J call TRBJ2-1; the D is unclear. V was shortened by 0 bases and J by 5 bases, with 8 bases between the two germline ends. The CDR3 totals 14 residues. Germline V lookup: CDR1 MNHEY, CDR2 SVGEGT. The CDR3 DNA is TGTGCCAGCAGTTACTCGAGGCCGAACAATGAGCAGTTCTTC. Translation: CASSYSRPNNEQFF.

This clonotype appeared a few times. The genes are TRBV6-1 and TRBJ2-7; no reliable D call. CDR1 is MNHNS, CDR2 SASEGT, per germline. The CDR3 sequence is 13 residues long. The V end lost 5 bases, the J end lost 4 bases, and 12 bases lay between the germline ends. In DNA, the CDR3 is TGTGCCAGCAGTACCGGGTCCTTTTACGAGCAGTACTTC. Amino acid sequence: CASSTGSFYEQYF.

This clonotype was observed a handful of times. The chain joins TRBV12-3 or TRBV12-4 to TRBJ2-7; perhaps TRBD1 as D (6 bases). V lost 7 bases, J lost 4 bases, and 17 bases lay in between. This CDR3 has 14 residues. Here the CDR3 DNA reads TGTGCCAGCACTATTACAGGGTTTTATTACGAGCAGTACTTC. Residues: CASTITGFYYEQYF.

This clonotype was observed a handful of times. CDR3 region: CASSLHAADPKKEQFF. The CDR3 coding sequence is TGTGCCAGCAGCTTACACGCGGCGGACCCTAAGAAGGAGCAGTTCTTC. V is TRBV7-9 and J is TRBJ2-1, with D unclear. The length of the CDR3 is 16 residues. Deletions cut 2 bases from V and 10 bases from J, with 21 bases between. Germline CDR1 and CDR2: SEHNR and FQNEAQ (reference sequence).

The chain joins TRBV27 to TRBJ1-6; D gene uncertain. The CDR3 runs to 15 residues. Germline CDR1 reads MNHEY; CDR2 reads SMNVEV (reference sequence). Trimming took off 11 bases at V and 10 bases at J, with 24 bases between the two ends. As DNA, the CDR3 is TGTGCCGTCCAAAAGGTGGCCCCAGCGGGCTCACCCCTCCACTTT. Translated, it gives CAVQKVAPAGSPLHF.

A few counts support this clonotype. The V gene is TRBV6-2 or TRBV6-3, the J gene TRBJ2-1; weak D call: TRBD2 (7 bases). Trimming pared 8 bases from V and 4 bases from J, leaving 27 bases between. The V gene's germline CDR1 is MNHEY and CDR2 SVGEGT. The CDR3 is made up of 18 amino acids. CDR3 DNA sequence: TGTGCCAGCTCCCAGGGGATTTGGGGGGGGCGCGATTACAATGAGCAGTTCTTC. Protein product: CASSQGIWGGRDYNEQFF.

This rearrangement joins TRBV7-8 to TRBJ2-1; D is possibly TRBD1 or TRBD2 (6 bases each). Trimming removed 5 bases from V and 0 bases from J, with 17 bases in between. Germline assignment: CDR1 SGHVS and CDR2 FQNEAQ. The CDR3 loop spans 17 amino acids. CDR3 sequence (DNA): TGTGCCAGCAGCCCGGAGGGGGTCCTAAGCTCCTACAATGAGCAGTTCTTC. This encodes CASSPEGVLSSYNEQFF.

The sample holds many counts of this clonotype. The CDR3 bases are TGTGCCAGCAGCTCCCTAGGGGGCTACGAGCAGTACTTC. Protein: CASSSLGGYEQYF. This sequence joins TRBV7-2 and TRBJ2-7; D might be TRBD1 (6 bases). The CDR3 totals 13 residues. CDR1 is SGHTA and CDR2 is FQGNSA in the germline V gene. V was pared by 4 bases and J by 3 bases, with 10 bases between.

CDR3 bases: TGTGCCAGTAGTAGTGCCAGACCTCGCCTTGGTTACACTGAAGCTTTCTTT. Amino acids: CASSSARPRLGYTEAFF. This chain connects TRBV19 to TRBJ1-1; no definite D call. Trimming left V 4 bases short and J 3 bases short, with 21 bases between. CDR3 length equals 17 residues. Germline CDR1 reads LNHDA; CDR2 reads SQIVND (reference sequence).

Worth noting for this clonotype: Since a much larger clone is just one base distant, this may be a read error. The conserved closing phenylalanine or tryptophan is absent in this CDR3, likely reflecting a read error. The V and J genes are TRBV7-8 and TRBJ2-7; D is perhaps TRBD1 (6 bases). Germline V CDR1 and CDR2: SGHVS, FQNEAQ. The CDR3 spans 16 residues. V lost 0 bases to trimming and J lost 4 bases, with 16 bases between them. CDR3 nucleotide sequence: TGTGCCAGCAGCTTAGCCCCCCAAGGGGGAACTTACGAGCAGTACTTG. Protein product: CASSLAPQGGTYEQYL.

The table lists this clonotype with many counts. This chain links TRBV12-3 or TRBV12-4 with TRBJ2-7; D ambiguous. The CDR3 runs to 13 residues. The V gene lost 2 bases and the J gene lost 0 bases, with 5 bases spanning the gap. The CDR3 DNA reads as TGTGCCAGCAGTTTATCCAGCTCCTACGAGCAGTACTTC. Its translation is CASSLSSSYEQYF.

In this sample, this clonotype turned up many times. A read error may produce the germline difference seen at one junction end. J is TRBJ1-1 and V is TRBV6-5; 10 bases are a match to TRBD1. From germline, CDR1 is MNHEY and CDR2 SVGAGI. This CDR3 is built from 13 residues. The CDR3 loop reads CASSYSTGGKYLF. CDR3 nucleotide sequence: TGTGCCAGCAGTTACTCGACAGGGGGCAAGTACCTCTTT.

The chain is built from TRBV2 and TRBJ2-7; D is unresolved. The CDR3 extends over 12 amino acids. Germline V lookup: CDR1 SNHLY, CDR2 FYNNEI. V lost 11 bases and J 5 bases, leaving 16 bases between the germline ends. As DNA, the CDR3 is TGTGCCCAGCTCAGCAGCACCAACGAGCAGTACTTC. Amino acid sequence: CAQLSSTNEQYF.

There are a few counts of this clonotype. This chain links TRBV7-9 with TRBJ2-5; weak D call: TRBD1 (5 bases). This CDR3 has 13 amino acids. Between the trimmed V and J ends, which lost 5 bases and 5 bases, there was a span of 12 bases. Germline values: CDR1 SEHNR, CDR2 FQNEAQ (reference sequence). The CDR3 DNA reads TGTGCCAGCAGCCAACCAGGGTGGGAGACCCAGTACTTC. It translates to CASSQPGWETQYF. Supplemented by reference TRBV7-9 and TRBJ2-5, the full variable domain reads DTGVSQNPRHKITKRGQNVTFRCDPISEHNRLYWYRQTLGQGPEFLTYFQNEAQLEKSRLLSDRFSAERPKGSFSTLEIQRTEQGDSAMYLCASSQPGWETQYFGPGTRLLVL.

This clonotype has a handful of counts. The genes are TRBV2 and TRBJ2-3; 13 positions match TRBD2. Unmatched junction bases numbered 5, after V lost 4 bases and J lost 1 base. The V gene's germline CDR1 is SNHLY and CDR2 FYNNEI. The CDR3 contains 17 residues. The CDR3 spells CASSVTSGGAGTDTQYF. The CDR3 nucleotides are TGTGCCAGCAGTGTCACTAGCGGGGGGGCTGGCACAGATACGCAGTATTTT. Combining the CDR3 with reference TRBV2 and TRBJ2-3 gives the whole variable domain EPEVTQTPSHQVTQMGQEVILRCVPISNHLYFYWYRQILGQKVEFLVSFYNNEISEKSEIFDDQFSVERPDGSNFTLKIRSTKLEDSAMYFCASSVTSGGAGTDTQYFGPGTRLTVL.

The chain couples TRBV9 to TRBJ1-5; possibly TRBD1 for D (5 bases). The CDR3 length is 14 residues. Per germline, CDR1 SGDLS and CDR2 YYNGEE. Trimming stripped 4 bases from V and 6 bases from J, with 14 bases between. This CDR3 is CASSRTGTPQPQHF. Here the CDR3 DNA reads TGTGCCAGCAGCCGGACCGGGACTCCTCAGCCCCAGCATTTT. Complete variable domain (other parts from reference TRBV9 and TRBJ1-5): DSGVTQTPKHLITATGQRVTLRCSPRSGDLSVYWYQQSLDQGLQFLIQYYNGEERAKGNILERFSAQQFPDLHSELNLSSLELGDSALYFCASSRTGTPQPQHFGDGTRLSIL.

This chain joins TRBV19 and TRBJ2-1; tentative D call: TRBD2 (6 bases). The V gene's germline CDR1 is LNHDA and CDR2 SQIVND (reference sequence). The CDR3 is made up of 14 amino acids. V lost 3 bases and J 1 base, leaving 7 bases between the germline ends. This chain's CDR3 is CASSMGGSYNEQFF. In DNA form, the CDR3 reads TGTGCCAGTAGTATGGGGGGTTCCTACAATGAGCAGTTCTTC.

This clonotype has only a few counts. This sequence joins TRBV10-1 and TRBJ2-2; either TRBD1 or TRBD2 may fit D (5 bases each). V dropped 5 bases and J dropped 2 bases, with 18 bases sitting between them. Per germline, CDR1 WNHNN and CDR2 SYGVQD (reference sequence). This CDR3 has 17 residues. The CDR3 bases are TGCGCCAGCAGTCAACAGACATGGGACGGCAACACCGGGGAGCTGTTTTTT. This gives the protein CASSQQTWDGNTGELFF.

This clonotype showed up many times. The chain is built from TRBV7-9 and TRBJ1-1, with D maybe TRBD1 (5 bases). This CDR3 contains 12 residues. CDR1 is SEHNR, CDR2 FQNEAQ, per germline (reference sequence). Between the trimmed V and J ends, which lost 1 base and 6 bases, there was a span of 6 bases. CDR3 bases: TGTGCCAGCAGCTTAGGAGGGGCTGAAGCTTTCTTT. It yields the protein CASSLGGAEAFF. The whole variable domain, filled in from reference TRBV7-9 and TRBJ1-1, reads DTGVSQNPRHKITKRGQNVTFRCDPISEHNRLYWYRQTLGQGPEFLTYFQNEAQLEKSRLLSDRFSAERPKGSFSTLEIQRTEQGDSAMYLCASSLGGAEAFFGQGTRLTVV.

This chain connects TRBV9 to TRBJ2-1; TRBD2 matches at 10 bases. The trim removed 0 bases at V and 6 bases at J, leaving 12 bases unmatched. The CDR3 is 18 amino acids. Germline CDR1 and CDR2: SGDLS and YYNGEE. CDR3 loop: CASSVGPLAGASVNEQFF. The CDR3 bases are TGTGCCAGCAGCGTAGGGCCCCTAGCGGGGGCATCAGTCAATGAGCAGTTCTTC.

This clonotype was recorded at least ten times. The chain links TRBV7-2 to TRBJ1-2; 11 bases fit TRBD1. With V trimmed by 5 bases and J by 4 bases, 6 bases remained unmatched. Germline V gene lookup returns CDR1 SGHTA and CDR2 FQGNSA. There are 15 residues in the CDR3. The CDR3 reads CASSLGQGAGYGYTF. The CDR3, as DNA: TGTGCCAGCAGCCTCGGACAGGGGGCAGGCTATGGCTACACCTTC.